The entry below gives a single T cell receptor beta chain sequence along with its context. This clonotype was observed a handful of times. It lacks a known antigen. No base quality values were provided; no much bigger clone lies one nucleotide off. Deletion took 6 bases off V and 4 bases off J, with a span of 15 bases between the germline ends. From a lookup of the germline V gene, CDR1 and CDR2 are MNHEY and SVGEGT. Reading from cysteine to phenylalanine, the CDR3 counts 14 amino acids. Only the CDR3 part of the read is kept: 42 bases, read in frame from the first base. Library preparation was by 5' RACE. The instrument was a NextSeq 500. To allow correction of PCR and sequencing errors, the TCR library protocol tagged every TCR cDNA molecule with a unique molecular identifier. The source study handled its data this way. TCR identification, UMI-based error correction and CDR3 extraction were performed with Decombinator tools. TCRs above a frequency of 2 per 1,000, corresponding to the top 1% of the tumor frequency distribution, were defined as expanded. Renyi diversity was computed with the R vegan package after each repertoire had been subsampled 100 times to 5,000 TCRs. CDR3 similarity networks were constructed using string-kernel similarity of amino acid triplets, with links drawn between CDR3s whose pairwise similarity was above 0.82. In-frame beta chains were kept once TCRdb had trimmed the public reads at Q25 with fastp and called clones with MiXCR. Entries that share a CDR3 protein sequence are merged under the most common genes and DNA. In this record, the V and J calls reflect TCRdb's handling and not the investigators' own analysis. In all, the sample holds about 44,000 distinct CDR3 sequences, and approximately 13% of those were seen once. The top ten clones comprise 55% to 60% of the sample.

This sample is part of a study of spatial heterogeneity in lung cancer (dated by TCRdb to between 2017 and 2020). Notes on the research overall: Beta-chain transcripts were consistently detected in greater numbers than alpha-chain transcripts, which likely reflected higher beta-chain transcript abundance. In the raw uncorrected reads, each unique combination of TCR and UMI appeared on average more than ten times. The study quantitatively compared TCR alpha and beta repertoires across multiple tumor regions, matched nontumor lung and blood in non-small cell lung cancer. The study linked features of the TCR repertoire to counts of nonsynonymous mutations, which were determined by whole-exome sequencing of tumor tissue. Both alpha and beta chains were TCR-sequenced in samples taken at surgery, namely 220 tumor regions, around 61 matched nontumor lung samples and just over 55 PBMC samples. The paper as a whole reports these results and caveats: Ubiquitous expanded tumor TCRs showed up in blood more often at tumor resection than at routine follow-up. Confirming at a functional level the hypothesis that regional TCRs recognize regional mutations was considered to require additional single-cell paired TCR alpha and beta sequencing.

The time point label, read with the paper, signifies: sample taken at primary tumor resection. Without any cell sorting, TCR sequencing was performed on whole RNA extracted either from tumor and nontumor lung tissue or from cryopreserved PBMC samples. Donors were some 67 patients with early-stage, untreated non-small cell lung cancer from the lung TRACERx cohort. Only patients with enough RNA available from two or more tumor regions were chosen for TCR sequencing. This TCR was sampled from a male donor with early-stage non-small cell lung cancer. The receptor chain draws on TRBV6-2 or TRBV6-3 and TRBJ1-1; a tentative D call is TRBD1 (5 bases match). The sequenced sample was PBMCs, obtained at surgery. The nucleotides are TGTGCCAGCAGCACCCGTCGGGGGATCACTGAAGCTTTCTTT. It is translated as CASSTRRGITEAFF.